This entry describes one T cell receptor beta chain. What it binds is not known. This sample is part of a study of OX40 agonist ivuxolimab in advanced cancers. Study-wide background: At 0.01 to 10 mg/kg, ivuxolimab was administered intravenously to patients every 2 weeks. Participants, 65% to 85% male, averaged roughly 59 years of age, ranging from about 23 to 79. Partial responses were observed in three patients, of whom one had hepatocellular carcinoma and two had cutaneous melanoma.

Using immunoSEQ multiplex PCR, the repertoire was profiled, and TCRdb retains in-frame clones only, with some absent. The table has tens of thousands of clones, 85% seen once. Study-level points and caveats: Average numbers of expanded clones were greater in CD8+ T cells than in CD4+.

Germline lookup yields CDR1 MNHEY and CDR2 SMNVEV (reference sequence). Between the trimmed V and J ends, which lost 5 bases and 8 bases, there was a span of 13 bases. This CDR3 has 13 residues. The TCR sequence derives from an adult with an advanced solid tumor such as melanoma, head and neck, liver or kidney cancer. Source: CD4+ or CD8+ T cells sorted from blood, taken in a trial of the OX40 agonist ivuxolimab. This sequence joins TRBV27 and TRBJ2-1; the D is unclear. This chain's CDR3 is CASSNTDLDEQFF. CDR3 bases: TGTGCCAGCAGTAATACGGACCTGGATGAGCAGTTCTTC.